A single sample gave rise to the 22 T cell receptor beta chains below, sequenced in a study of cytomegalovirus exposure and HLA in healthy donors. Primers for the PCR totalled 60 Vbeta and 13 Jbeta. Sequencing used immunoSEQ multiplex PCR; TCRdb keeps in-frame clones, though not all of them. The sample lists 75,000 to 100,000 clones, roughly 76% occurring once. Sequencing input: PBMCs. These receptors all come from a female donor in good health and CMV-seronegative.

J is TRBJ1-5 and V is TRBV7-6, with D perhaps matching TRBD1 (6 bases). Germline lookup yields CDR1 SGHVS and CDR2 FNYEAQ. The CDR3 loop spans 14 amino acids. V was clipped by 5 bases and J by 2 bases, with 10 bases between them. CDR3 region: CASSRGGGNQPQHF. CDR3 nucleotide sequence: TGTGCCAGCAGCCGAGGGGGGGGCAATCAGCCCCAGCATTTT.

The chain couples TRBV25-1 to TRBJ2-4, with TRBD2 matching over 8 bases. Germline V lookup: CDR1 MGHDK, CDR2 SYGVNS. This CDR3 is 16 amino acids long. V lost 2 bases and J lost 8; bases outside the gene matches: 11. Here the CDR3 reads CASSEGAGGGWDIQYF. In nucleotides, the CDR3 is TGTGCCAGCAGTGAAGGGGCGGGGGGAGGGTGGGACATTCAGTACTTC.

This clone was observed a few times. This chain links TRBV2 with TRBJ2-5; 7 positions agree with TRBD2. Germline V gene lookup returns CDR1 SNHLY and CDR2 FYNNEI. The V gene end was trimmed by 8 bases and the J gene end by 1 base; junction bases not matched to a gene: 13. The CDR3 loop spans 16 amino acids. CDR3 coding DNA: TGTGCCAGCGCCAGCGGGGCCTACCCGGGCCAAGAGACCCAGTACTTC. Translated, it gives CASASGAYPGQETQYF.

This rearrangement joins TRBV11-1 to TRBJ2-1, with D hard to call. The germline V and J ends were trimmed by 3 bases and 6 bases, with 15 bases remaining between them. Germline V gene sequence: CDR1 SGHAT, CDR2 FQDESV (reference sequence). There are 15 residues in the CDR3. The CDR3 DNA is TGTGCCAGCAGCTTTCGTCCCGCGGCGAGCAATGAGCAGTTCTTC. Its protein is CASSFRPAASNEQFF. Supplemented by reference TRBV11-1 and TRBJ2-1, the full variable domain reads EAEVAQSPRYKITEKSQAVAFWCDPISGHATLYWYRQILGQGPELLVQFQDESVVDDSQLPKDRFSAERLKGVDSTLKIQPAELGDSAMYLCASSFRPAASNEQFFGPGTRLTVL.

This rearrangement joins TRBV7-6 to TRBJ2-5; the match to TRBD2 covers 13 bases. V gave up 1 base and J gave up 2 bases; unmatched junction bases: 1. CDR3 length equals 16 residues. The V gene's germline CDR1 is SGHVS and CDR2 FNYEAQ. CDR3 amino acids: CASSLGGLAGQETQYF. DNA of the CDR3: TGTGCCAGCAGCTTAGGGGGACTAGCGGGGCAAGAGACCCAGTACTTC.

CDR3 amino acids: CASSQGQFNTYEQYF. The CDR3 bases are TGCGCCAGCAGCCAAGGGCAGTTTAATACCTACGAGCAGTACTTC. The rearrangement links TRBV4-1 to TRBJ2-7; D is uncertain. CDR3 size: 15 residues. Germline CDR1 reads MGHRA; CDR2 reads YSYEKL. V dropped 1 base and J dropped 2 bases, with 12 bases sitting between them.

The V and J genes are TRBV7-9 and TRBJ2-7; no definite D call. CDR3 length equals 12 residues. V lost 4 bases and J lost 5, with 9 bases in between. CDR1 and CDR2 (germline): SEHNR, FQNEAQ (reference sequence). The CDR3 here is CASSSRGHEQYF. CDR3 bases: TGTGCCAGCAGCTCCCGCGGCCACGAGCAGTACTTC.

CDR3 amino acids: CASSRSGTFTEAFF. The DNA of the CDR3 is TGCGCCAGCAGCCGGAGCGGGACCTTCACTGAAGCTTTCTTT. The rearrangement joins TRBV5-1 to TRBJ1-1, with D possibly TRBD1 on 5 matching bases. The CDR3 has 14 residues. Germline V gives CDR1 SGHRS, CDR2 YFSETQ. Trimming left V 4 bases short and J 4 bases short, with 14 bases between.

The J gene is TRBJ2-5, the V gene TRBV25-1; D is perhaps TRBD1 (6 bases). V was trimmed by 2 bases and J by 3 bases, leaving 10 bases between them. CDR1 and CDR2 (germline): MGHDK, SYGVNS. CDR3 size: 14 residues. The DNA of the CDR3 is TGTGCCAGCAGTGAAGGGGCAGGGGAAGAGACCCAGTACTTC. Its protein is CASSEGAGEETQYF.

This clone showed up just once. This chain uses TRBV13 with TRBJ2-3; D is possibly TRBD2 (6 bases). Germline CDR1 reads PRHDT; CDR2 reads FYEKMQ (reference sequence). The CDR3 is 15 residues long. V was shortened by 4 bases and J by 3 bases, with 14 bases between the two germline ends. CDR3 loop: CASSSRGLATDTQYF. CDR3 bases: TGTGCCAGCAGCTCACGTGGTCTAGCGACAGATACGCAGTATTTT.

This clone was detected a few times. This chain uses TRBV27 with TRBJ2-3; perhaps TRBD1 as D (5 bases). This CDR3 has 14 amino acids. The germline V gene encodes CDR1 MNHEY and CDR2 SMNVEV (reference sequence). Trimming left V 4 bases short and J 5 bases short, with 13 bases between. CDR3 nucleotide sequence: TGTGCCAGCAGTTCCAAGGGGCAGGAAGATACGCAGTATTTT. This encodes CASSSKGQEDTQYF.

The V call is TRBV6-6, the J call TRBJ2-7; 8 nucleotides match TRBD1. Germline CDR1 MNHNY, CDR2 SVGAGI (reference sequence). This CDR3 has 15 amino acids. With 3 bases clipped from V and 3 bases from J, the junction kept 7 bases outside the gene matches. The CDR3 coding sequence is TGTGCCAGCAGTTATACGCGGACAGGGCTCTACGAGCAGTACTTC. Residues: CASSYTRTGLYEQYF.

The V call is TRBV4-2, the J call TRBJ1-3, with D hard to call. The CDR3 length is 15 residues. CDR1 and CDR2 from the germline V gene are LGHNA and YNFKEQ. With 4 bases removed from V and 0 bases from J, the gap between germline ends came to 10 bases. CDR3 loop: CASSLTSGSGNTIYF. The CDR3 bases are TGTGCCAGCAGCCTAACCTCCGGCTCTGGAAACACCATATATTTT.

The chain uses TRBV7-8 and TRBJ2-1; a weak D match, TRBD2 (6 bases). V was trimmed by 5 bases and J by 14 bases, leaving 16 bases between them. The CDR3 has 12 residues. Germline CDR1 reads SGHVS; CDR2 reads FQNEAQ. The CDR3 DNA is TGTGCCAGCAGCCATTTGGGAGGTGCGAAGTTCTTC. Its protein is CASSHLGGAKFF. Full variable domain (remainder filled in from reference TRBV7-8 and TRBJ2-1): GAGVSQSPRYKVAKRGQDVALRCDPISGHVSLFWYQQALGQGPEFLTYFQNEAQLDKSGLPSDRFFAERPEGSVSTLKIQRTQQEDSAVYLCASSHLGGAKFFGPGTRLTVL.

As DNA, the CDR3 is TGTGCCTGGAACCAGAATAACTATGGCTACACCTTC. It translates to CAWNQNNYGYTF. This sequence joins TRBV30 and TRBJ1-2; D is unresolved. V was trimmed by 4 bases and J by 1 base, leaving 7 bases between them. CDR1 and CDR2 from the germline V gene are GTSNPN and SVGIG (reference sequence). The CDR3 spans 12 residues.

V usage is TRBV19 and J usage is TRBJ2-7, with 8 bases lining up with TRBD2. Germline V gene data show CDR1 as LNHDA and CDR2 as SQIVND (reference sequence). Germline trimming cut 5 bases from V and 3 bases from J; bases unmatched to any gene: 6. CDR3 length: 14 amino acids. The CDR3, as DNA: TGTGCCAGTAGTGCGACCGGGGGGGGCTACGAGCAGTACTTC. Protein: CASSATGGGYEQYF.

The table lists this clone with a count of one. The genes are TRBV5-6 and TRBJ2-5, with TRBD2 as a possible D gene (7 bases). V was pared by 4 bases and J by 1 base, with 14 bases between. The CDR3 has 15 residues. From germline, CDR1 is SGHDT and CDR2 YYEEEE. In nucleotides, the CDR3 is TGTGCCAGCAGCCCGGGAGGACAGTTCCAAGAGACCCAGTACTTC. Its protein is CASSPGGQFQETQYF.

The chain recombines TRBV5-4 with TRBJ2-1; weak D call: TRBD2 (5 bases). The V gene lost 4 bases and the J gene lost 8 bases, with 13 bases spanning the gap. Germline CDR1 SGHNT, CDR2 YYREEE (reference sequence). CDR3 length: 13 amino acids. CDR3 nucleotides: TGTGCCAGCAGCCTACGGGGAGTATATGAGCAGTTCTTC. Translated, it gives CASSLRGVYEQFF.

This clone has only one observation. V usage is TRBV4-3 and J usage is TRBJ1-2; 7 nucleotides agree with TRBD1. J was trimmed by 4 bases and V by 0 bases; bases with no gene match: 8. CDR1 and CDR2 (germline): LGHNA, YSLEER. The CDR3 has 16 residues. The CDR3 bases are TGCGCCAGCAGCCAAGATCGCACAGGGGACATCTATGGCTACACCTTC. As protein: CASSQDRTGDIYGYTF.

This clone is a singleton in its sample. V usage is TRBV27 and J usage is TRBJ2-7; 11 bases map to TRBD2. In germline, CDR1 is MNHEY, CDR2 SMNVEV (reference sequence). The CDR3 length is 15 residues. The V segment lost 6 bases and the J segment 2 bases; nucleotides outside the gene matches: 6. CDR3 protein: CASRMGLAVTYEQYF. The CDR3 DNA follows: TGTGCCAGCAGAATGGGACTAGCGGTAACCTACGAGCAGTACTTC.

There are a few counts of this clone. This chain joins TRBV4-1 and TRBJ1-6; possible D gene TRBD1, 5 bases. CDR1 is MGHRA, CDR2 YSYEKL, per germline. This CDR3 spans 19 amino acids. Trimming shortened V by 0 bases and J by 0 bases, and 15 bases separated the two germline ends. The CDR3 DNA reads TGCGCCAGCAGCCAAGAGCAGGGACTCTTGAGCTCCTATAATTCACCCCTCCACTTT. Protein: CASSQEQGLLSSYNSPLHF.

This rearrangement joins TRBV28 to TRBJ1-5; D gene ambiguous. The CDR3 has 11 residues. Germline values: CDR1 MDHEN, CDR2 SYDVKM. V was trimmed by 5 bases and J by 4 bases, leaving 3 bases between them. The DNA for the CDR3 is TGTGCCAGCAGTCTTAATCAGCCCCAGCATTTT. This codes for CASSLNQPQHF.